This T cell receptor (beta chain) originates from a study of cytomegalovirus exposure and HLA in healthy donors. This clone was observed a few times. As yet, its antigen is unknown. PCR primers comprised 60 Vbeta and 13 Jbeta primers. The assay was immunoSEQ multiplex PCR, and TCRdb's table has in-frame clones only and misses some. The data contain 120,000 to 150,000 clones, roughly 65% of them singletons. The CDR3 extends over 16 amino acids. Trimming took 2 bases from V and 6 from J; bases not matched to a gene: 7. Germline loops: CDR1 MNHNS, CDR2 SASEGT. Among the donors, all were healthy bone marrow donors. Likely unrecorded immune exposures existed in these nominally healthy donors. Points from the study as a whole: A highly shared variant cluster was judged a likely technical artifact. Cytomegalovirus status was reportedly diagnosed by the classifier with high specificity and sensitivity.

The rearrangement uses TRBV6-1 and TRBJ2-3; 11 bases map to TRBD2. This TCR was sampled from a woman in her thirties in good health and CMV-seronegative. The specimen sequenced was PBMCs. This chain's CDR3 is CASSEWLAGGQDTQYF. The CDR3 region has the DNA TGTGCCAGCAGTGAATGGCTAGCGGGAGGCCAGGATACGCAGTATTTT.